This T cell receptor (beta chain) came from a study of shared clonotypes between healthy human individuals. Study-wide results and limits: The sampled material consisted only of blood, and tissue repertoires are likely to differ. Naive subsets generally had larger estimated richness than memory subsets.

Subsets obtained from CD4+ cells comprised CD45RA+ naive and CD45RA-negative memory cells. DNA at 150 to 200 ng, approximately 30,000 T cell genomes, went into sorted-subset replicate PCRs. The table came from immunoSEQ multiplex PCR; TCRdb's copy has only in-frame clones and leaves some out. Of about 1 million clones in the sample, under 80% were seen once. Worth noting for this clone: As yet, its antigen is unknown.

Sequenced input: memory CD4+ T cells sorted from blood. Subset specified: CD45RA-negative fraction. This clonotype was sampled from a man between 18 and 35 years old in good health.

The CDR3 DNA reads as TGTGCCTGGAACCGGGGTGACGGAGCCAACGTCCTGACTTTC. Translating gives CAWNRGDGANVLTF. V is TRBV30 and J is TRBJ2-6; D may be TRBD2 (5 bases). The CDR3 is 14 residues long. The V and J ends lost 4 bases and 7 bases respectively, with 14 bases between them. CDR1 GTSNPN and CDR2 SVGIG come from the germline V gene (reference sequence).